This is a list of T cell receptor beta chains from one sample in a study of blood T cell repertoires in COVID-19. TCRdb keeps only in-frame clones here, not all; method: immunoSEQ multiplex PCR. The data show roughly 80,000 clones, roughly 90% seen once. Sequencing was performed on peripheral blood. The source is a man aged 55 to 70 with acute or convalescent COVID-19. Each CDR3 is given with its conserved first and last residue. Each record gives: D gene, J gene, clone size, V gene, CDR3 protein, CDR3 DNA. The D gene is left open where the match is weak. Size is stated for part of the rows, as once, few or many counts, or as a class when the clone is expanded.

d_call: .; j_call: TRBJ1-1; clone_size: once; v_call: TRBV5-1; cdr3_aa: CASSLSLGPAGLAFF; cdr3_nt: TGCGCCAGCAGCCTAAGCCTTGGACCGGCGGGTTTAGCTTTCTTT
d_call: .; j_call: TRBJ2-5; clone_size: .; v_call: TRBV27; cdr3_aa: CASSPLGGLLWETQYF; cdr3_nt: TGTGCCAGCAGTCCCCTCGGCGGGCTCCTTTGGGAGACCCAGTACTTC
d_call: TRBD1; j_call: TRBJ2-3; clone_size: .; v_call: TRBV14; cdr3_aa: CASSQDHRGLNTQYF; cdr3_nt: TGTGCCAGCAGCCAAGATCACAGGGGGCTGAATACGCAGTATTTT
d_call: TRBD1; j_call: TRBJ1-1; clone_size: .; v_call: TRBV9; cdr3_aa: CASSVGQGDTEAFF; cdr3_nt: TGTGCCAGCAGCGTAGGACAGGGGGATACTGAAGCTTTCTTT
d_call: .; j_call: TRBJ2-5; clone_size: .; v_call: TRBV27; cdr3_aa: CASSQGAGYQETQYF; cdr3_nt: TGTGCCAGCAGCCAAGGGGCTGGGTACCAAGAGACCCAGTACTTC
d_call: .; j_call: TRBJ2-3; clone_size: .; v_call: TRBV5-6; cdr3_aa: CATLDSHTDTQYF; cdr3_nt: TGTGCCACCTTGGACAGCCACACAGATACGCAGTATTTT
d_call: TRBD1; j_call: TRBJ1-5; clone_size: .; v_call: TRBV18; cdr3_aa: CASSTGGLSDQPQHF; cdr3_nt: TGTGCCAGCTCAACAGGGGGCCTTAGCGATCAGCCCCAGCATTTT
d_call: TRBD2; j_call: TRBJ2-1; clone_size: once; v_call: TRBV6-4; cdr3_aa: CASSGRSGGYNEQFF; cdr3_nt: TGTGCCAGCAGTGGACGTAGCGGGGGATACAATGAGCAGTTCTTC
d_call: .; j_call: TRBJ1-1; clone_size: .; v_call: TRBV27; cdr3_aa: CASSPTHRTNTEAFF; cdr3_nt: TGTGCCAGCAGTCCGACTCACAGGACGAACACTGAAGCTTTCTTT
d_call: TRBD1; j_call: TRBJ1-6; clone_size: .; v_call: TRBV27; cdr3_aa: CASSYNRGSNSPLHF; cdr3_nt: TGTGCCAGCAGCTACAACAGGGGTAGTAATTCACCCCTCCACTTT
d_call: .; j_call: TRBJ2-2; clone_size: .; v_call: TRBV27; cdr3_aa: CASSTIANTGELFF; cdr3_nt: TGTGCCAGCAGCACCATAGCGAACACCGGGGAGCTGTTTTTT
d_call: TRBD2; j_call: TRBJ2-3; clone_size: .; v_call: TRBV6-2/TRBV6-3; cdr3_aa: CASSPGTAGGPDTQYF; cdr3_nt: TGTGCCAGCAGCCCCGGGACGGCGGGAGGGCCAGATACGCAGTATTTT
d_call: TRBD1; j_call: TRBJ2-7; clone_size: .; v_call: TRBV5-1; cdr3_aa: CASSFGQGRSSYEQYF; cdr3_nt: TGCGCCAGCAGCTTTGGACAGGGGCGCAGTTCCTACGAGCAGTACTTC
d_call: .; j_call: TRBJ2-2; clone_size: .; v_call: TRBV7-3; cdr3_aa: CASSLSSTGELFF; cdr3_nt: TGTGCCAGCAGCTTAAGTAGCACCGGGGAGCTGTTTTTT
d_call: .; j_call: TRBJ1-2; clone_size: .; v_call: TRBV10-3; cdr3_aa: CAISTNTNYGYTF; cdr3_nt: TGTGCCATCAGTACGAACACCAACTATGGCTACACCTTC
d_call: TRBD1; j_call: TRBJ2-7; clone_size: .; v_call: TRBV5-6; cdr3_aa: CASSLAYRGYEQYF; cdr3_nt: TGTGCCAGCAGCTTGGCTTACAGGGGCTACGAGCAGTACTTC
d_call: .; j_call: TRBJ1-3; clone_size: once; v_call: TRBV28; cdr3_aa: CASIKGGRGSGNTIYF; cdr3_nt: TGTGCCAGCATCAAAGGAGGCAGGGGCTCTGGAAACACCATATATTTT
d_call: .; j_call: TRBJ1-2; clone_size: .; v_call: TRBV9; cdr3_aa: CASSLVSGYGYTF; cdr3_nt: TGTGCCAGCAGCCTCGTTAGCGGCTATGGCTACACCTTC
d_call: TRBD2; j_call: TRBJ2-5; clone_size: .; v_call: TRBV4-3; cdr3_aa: CASSQQREETQYF; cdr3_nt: TGCGCCAGCAGCCAACAGCGGGAGGAGACCCAGTACTTC
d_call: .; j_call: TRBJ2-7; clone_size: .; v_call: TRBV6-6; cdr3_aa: CASSYSAGPSEQYF; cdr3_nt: TGTGCCAGCAGTTACTCTGCGGGCCCCTCCGAGCAGTACTTC
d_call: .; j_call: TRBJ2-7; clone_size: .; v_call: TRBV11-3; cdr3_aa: CASSLGRTYEQYF; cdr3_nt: TGTGCCAGCAGCTTAGGGCGGACCTACGAGCAGTACTTC
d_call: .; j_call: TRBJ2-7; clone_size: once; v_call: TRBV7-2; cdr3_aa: CASSPQTDGRGEQYF; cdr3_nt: TGTGCCAGCAGCCCCCAGACGGACGGAAGGGGAGAGCAGTACTTC
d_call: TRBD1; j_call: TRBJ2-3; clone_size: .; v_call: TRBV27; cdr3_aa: CASSFGQGGGNTQYF; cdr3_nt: TGTGCCAGCAGTTTCGGACAGGGGGGAGGGAATACGCAGTATTTT
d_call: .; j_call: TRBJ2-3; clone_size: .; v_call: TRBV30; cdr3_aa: CAWNSEASTDTQYF; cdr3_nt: TGTGCCTGGAATTCAGAGGCTAGCACAGATACGCAGTATTTT
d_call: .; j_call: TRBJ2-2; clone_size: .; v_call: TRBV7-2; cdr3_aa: CASSLVQGTGELFF; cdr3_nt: TGTGCCAGCAGCTTAGTACAGGGAACCGGGGAGCTGTTTTTT
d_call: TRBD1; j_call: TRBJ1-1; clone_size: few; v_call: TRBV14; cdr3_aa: CASRQDRVTEAFF; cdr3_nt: TGTGCCAGCAGACAAGACAGGGTGACGGAAGCTTTCTTT
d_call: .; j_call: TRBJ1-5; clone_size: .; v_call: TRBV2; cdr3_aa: CASSESGGGQPQHF; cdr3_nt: TGTGCCAGCAGTGAGTCGGGGGGCGGACAGCCCCAGCATTTT
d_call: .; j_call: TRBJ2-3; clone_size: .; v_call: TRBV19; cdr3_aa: CASSIVANTDTQYF; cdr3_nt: TGTGCCAGTAGTATAGTAGCCAACACAGATACGCAGTATTTT
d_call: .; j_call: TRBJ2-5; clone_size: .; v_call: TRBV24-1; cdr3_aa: CATSVAEETQYF; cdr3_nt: TGTGCCACCAGTGTAGCGGAAGAGACCCAGTACTTC
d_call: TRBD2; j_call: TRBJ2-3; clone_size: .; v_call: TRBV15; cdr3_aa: CATSRDRLASDTQYF; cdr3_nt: TGTGCCACCAGCAGAGACCGACTAGCTTCAGATACGCAGTATTTT
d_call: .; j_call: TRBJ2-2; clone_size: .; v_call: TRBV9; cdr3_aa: CASSASDSKNTGELFF; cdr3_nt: TGTGCCAGCAGCGCCTCCGACAGTAAAAACACCGGGGAGCTGTTTTTT
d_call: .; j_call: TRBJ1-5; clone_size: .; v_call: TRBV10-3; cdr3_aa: CAISGQGDQPQHF; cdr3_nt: TGTGCCATCAGTGGCCAGGGTGATCAGCCCCAGCATTTT
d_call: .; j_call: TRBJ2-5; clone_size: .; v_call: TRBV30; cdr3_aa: CAWRPLGGAGETQYF; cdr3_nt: TGTGCCTGGAGACCCCTGGGGGGGGCGGGGGAGACCCAGTACTTC
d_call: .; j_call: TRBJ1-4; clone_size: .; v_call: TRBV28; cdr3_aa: CASNGAERGEKLFF; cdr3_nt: TGTGCCAGCAATGGGGCGGAAAGGGGTGAAAAACTGTTTTTT
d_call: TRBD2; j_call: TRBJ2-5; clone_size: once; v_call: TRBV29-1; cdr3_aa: CSVEGLAGEGGETQYF; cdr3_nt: TGCAGCGTTGAGGGACTAGCGGGAGAGGGGGGAGAGACCCAGTACTTC
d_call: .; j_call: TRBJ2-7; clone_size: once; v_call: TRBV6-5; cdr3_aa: CASSYLPTGTTYEQYF; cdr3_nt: TGTGCCAGCAGTTACTTGCCAACAGGGACTACCTACGAGCAGTACTTC
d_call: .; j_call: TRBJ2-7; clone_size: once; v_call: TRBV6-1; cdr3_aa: CASSEANRAFYEQYF; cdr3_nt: TGTGCCAGCAGTGAAGCCAACAGGGCTTTCTACGAGCAGTACTTC
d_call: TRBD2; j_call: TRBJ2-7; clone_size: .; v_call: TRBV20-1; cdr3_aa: CSASSGTTYEQYF; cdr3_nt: TGCAGTGCAAGTTCCGGGACTACCTACGAGCAGTACTTC
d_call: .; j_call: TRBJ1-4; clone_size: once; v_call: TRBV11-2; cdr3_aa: CASSLGRDRNEKLFF; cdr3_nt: TGTGCCAGCAGCTTAGGGAGGGATCGAAATGAAAAACTGTTTTTT
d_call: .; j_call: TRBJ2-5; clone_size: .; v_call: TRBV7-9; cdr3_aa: CASSRDGQETQYF; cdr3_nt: TGTGCCAGCAGCAGGGACGGGCAAGAGACCCAGTACTTC
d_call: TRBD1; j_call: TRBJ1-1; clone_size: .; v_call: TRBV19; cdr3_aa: CASSAYRGGNTEAFF; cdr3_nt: TGTGCCAGTAGTGCTTACAGGGGAGGTAACACTGAAGCTTTCTTT